A single sample is the source of the 4 T cell receptor beta chains below, sequenced in a study of identical twins (TCRdb year 2016). Library creation used 5' RACE. Reads for this sample came from an Illumina HiSeq 2000. The raw public reads went through TCRdb reprocessing: fastp at Q25, MiXCR clone calling, in-frame beta chains kept. Rows matching on CDR3 protein sequence are summarized as one entry with the most common DNA and genes. Counted in this sample were roughly 1.6 million distinct CDR3 sequences; under 35% of them appeared once. The top ten hold more than 0.25% of the sample. The sample consisted of cord blood. The receptors were gathered from a newborn girl in good health.

This clonotype was counted between two and nine times. The rearrangement links TRBV20-1 to TRBJ2-7; D possibly corresponds to TRBD2 (6 bases). CDR1 is DFQATT, CDR2 SNEGSKA, per germline (reference sequence). With 1 base removed from V and 6 bases from J, the gap between germline ends came to 16 bases. The CDR3 loop spans 14 amino acids. The CDR3 coding sequence is TGCAGTGCTAGAGTACAGGACTATGGGGGCGAGCAGTACTTC. Amino acid sequence: CSARVQDYGGEQYF.

This chain links TRBV6-6 with TRBJ2-7, with 9 nucleotides matching TRBD1. The end of the DNA aligns better with TRBJ2-5, so the J call may be wrong. This CDR3 has 16 residues. Per germline, CDR1 MNHNY and CDR2 SVGAGI (reference sequence). CDR3 region: CASSYSTGGAIETQYF. The CDR3 DNA is TGTGCCAGCAGTTACTCTACAGGGGGCGCGATAGAGACCCAGTACTTC.

The chain links TRBV14 to TRBJ1-3; 8 bases fit TRBD1. The germline V gene has CDR1 SGHDN and CDR2 FVKESK. Germline trimming cut 4 bases from V and 8 bases from J; bases unmatched to any gene: 10. This CDR3 has 15 residues. CDR3 region: CASSRNTGGLDTIYF. CDR3 coding DNA: TGTGCCAGCAGCCGGAACACAGGGGGGTTGGACACCATATATTTT.

This clonotype was recorded a few times. The J gene is TRBJ2-5, the V gene TRBV5-1, with TRBD2 as a possible D gene (5 bases). Germline V CDR1 and CDR2: SGHRS, YFSETQ. Trimming took 0 bases from V and 4 from J, leaving 10 bases between them. The length of the CDR3 is 14 residues. The CDR3 coding sequence is TGCGCCAGCAGCTTGGCCAATGGAGGAGAGACCCAGTACTTC. The encoded protein is CASSLANGGETQYF.